A single T cell receptor beta chain is shown here with its context. Its binding antigen is unknown. Base qualities are missing; no much larger clone stands one base away. Reading from cysteine to phenylalanine, the CDR3 counts 16 amino acids. The read is trimmed to its CDR3 DNA, 48 bases read in frame from base 1. Germline trimming amounts to 0 bases on V and 4 bases on J, with 6 as the count of junction bases outside the gene matches. CDR1 and CDR2, looked up from the germline V gene, are SGHDT and YYEEEE. The data belong to a study of blood T cell repertoires in COVID-19 (dated by TCRdb to 2020 to 2022). Context from the whole study: Samples covering the acute and convalescent phases of COVID-19 were provided by collaborators in the United States, Italy and Spain. The material from the prospective study consisted of cDNA or gDNA derived from T cells, B-cell-depleted T cells, or PBMCs. Where HLA class I and class II types were available, the types were taken from metadata supplied by the sample provider, not from assay-based typing. Nearly every sample came with metadata listing a de-identified subject ID, COVID-19 status, age in years and sex. The dataset comprised deeply sampled blood TCRbeta repertoires from subjects exposed to, actively infected with, or recovered from COVID-19. Samples were obtained from the ongoing ImmuneRACE study (first 160 participants) and from over 1,000 subjects provided by 6 global collaborators. A freely available public database, intended as a resource for researchers studying the immune response to SARS-CoV-2, is where the repertoires were released.

A second Seattle source provided samples from volunteer blood donors who had recovered from COVID-19. The collaborating institutions used their own protocols to collect whole blood in K2EDTA tubes. For TCRbeta analysis, collaborator samples were shipped as frozen whole blood, as isolated PBMCs, or as DNA extracted from either sample type. The study at large found these results: Clinical and demographic metadata were provided uncurated, with the amount varying by source and participant.

TCRbeta CDR3 regions were amplified from genomic DNA using the immunoSEQ Assay, a bias-controlled multiplex PCR. For the original study's pipeline: Within the assay, amplification of reference gene primers was used to estimate how many nucleated cells each sample contained. To quantify the absolute abundance of each unique TCRbeta CDR3 rearrangement, sequence reads were collapsed and filtered. Productive Simpson clonality was computed per sample as the square root of Simpson's diversity index over productive rearrangements. The table comes from immuneACCESS by way of TCRdb, which keeps in-frame sequences with V and J called. Part of the clones is missing from these tables; in studies checked, under half for an unresolved V gene and the rest for unknown reasons. V and J calls and clone size are given by that table; D and trimming were obtained from the DNA. Present in this sample are about 350,000 clones, 90% to 95% of which were seen just once. Roughly 3.3% of the sample is held by the ten biggest clonotypes.

The sample comprised peripheral blood. The clonotype was recovered from a woman between 18 and 29 years old who had recovered from COVID-19. This chain is built from TRBV5-6 and TRBJ1-1, with 10 bases in between that match TRBD1. The CDR3 sequence is CASSLAGQGEITEAFF. In nucleotide form, the sequence is TGTGCCAGCAGCTTGGCTGGACAGGGGGAAATCACTGAAGCTTTCTTT.